Described below is a single TCR beta chain sequence and its context. Only a few counts were recorded for this clone. What this receptor recognizes is not known. Nothing much larger sits one base from this clone, and base qualities are not available. V trim: 3 bases; J trim: 0 bases; unmatched bases: 4. CDR1 and CDR2, per the germline V gene, are SGHTA and FQGNSA. The CDR3 goes from the cysteine to the phenylalanine over 17 residues. Of all the DNA, just the CDR3 is kept, 51 bases in frame from base 1. These data come from a study of control samples from healthy donors and cancer patients (dated by TCRdb to 2019 to 2021). Libraries were prepared through the immunoSEQ multiplex PCR assay. TCRdb's version of the immuneACCESS table is confined to in-frame rearrangements and falls short of the full clone set. An unresolved V gene accounts for under half of the shortfall where checked; the remainder is of unknown origin. In all, the sample holds around 90,000 clones, and approximately 86% of those were seen once. Roughly 21% of the sample belongs to the ten largest clones.

The sequencing input was blood. This chain joins TRBV7-2 to TRBJ2-3; TRBD2 aligns with 12 central bases. The receptor comes from a man younger than 40 in good health. The nucleotide sequence is given as TGTGCCAGCAGCTTCCCTAGCGGGGGGGCTAGCACAGATACGCAGTATTTT. Its translation reads: CASSFPSGGASTDTQYF.